The 7 T cell receptor beta chains presented below share a single source sample, sequenced in a study of shared clonotypes between healthy human individuals (dated by TCRdb to the early 2020s). Libraries were prepared through the immunoSEQ multiplex PCR assay. This immuneACCESS table, as held by TCRdb, lists in-frame sequences with V and J called but not all clones. Of the missing ones, under half trace to an unresolved V gene in checked studies; the others have no known cause. The sample records some 2,100,000 clones, 85% to 95% of which are singletons. The top ten hold roughly 1.7% of the sample. CD8 naive samples were obtained by positive selection for CCR7 among CD45RO-negative cells, yielding a CD45RA+CCR7+ population from which TemRA cells were excluded. Sequencing was done on a sample of naive CD8+ T cells from PBMCs. Read against the paper, the sample's cell subset or site label means: CD45RA+CCR7+. Receptor source: a man aged 18 to 30 in good health. Some clones in this sample may be carry-over from other donors' samples.

CDR3 in amino acids: CATQGQGEAKNIQYF. The CDR3 DNA reads TGTGCCACCCAGGGACAGGGGGAAGCCAAAAACATTCAGTACTTC. This chain joins TRBV15 and TRBJ2-4, with 11 bases fitting TRBD1. From germline, CDR1 is LNHNV and CDR2 YYDKDF (reference sequence). J was trimmed by 0 bases and V by 8 bases; bases with no gene match: 3. CDR3 length: 15 amino acids.

This chain joins TRBV4-1 and TRBJ1-2; D may be TRBD1 (5 bases). Germline CDR1 and CDR2: MGHRA and YSYEKL. V was trimmed by 3 bases and J by 5 bases, leaving 28 bases between them. The CDR3 runs to 19 residues. CDR3 in amino acids: CASSQEPGTIGRGSYGYTF. The CDR3 DNA reads TGCGCCAGCAGCCAGGAGCCGGGGACGATCGGGAGGGGTTCTTATGGCTACACCTTC.

CDR3 in amino acids: CASGSTDGPDTQYF. The CDR3 region has the DNA TGTGCTAGTGGTTCGACGGACGGTCCAGATACGCAGTATTTT. This sequence joins TRBV12-5 and TRBJ2-3; D uncertain. From germline, CDR1 is LGHNT and CDR2 FRNRAP. The germline V and J ends were trimmed by 4 bases and 4 bases, with 12 bases remaining between them. The CDR3 runs 14 residues.

The J gene is TRBJ1-2, the V gene TRBV28; 8 positions agree with TRBD1. CDR3 length: 13 residues. The junction had 4 bases not matched to a gene; V was cut back by 5 bases and J by 5 bases. Looked up from germline, CDR1 is MDHEN and CDR2 is SYDVKM. CDR3 coding DNA: TGTGCCAGCAGTCGGGGACAGGTGTATGGCTACACCTTC. Translated, it gives CASSRGQVYGYTF.

Note on this clone: Germline and junction disagree at one end, which may indicate a read error. The chain links TRBV19 to TRBJ1-2; D might be TRBD1 (6 bases). Germline V gene data show CDR1 as LNHDA and CDR2 as SQIVND (reference sequence). The CDR3 contains 12 residues. CDR3 sequence (DNA): TGTGCCAGTAGTATAGGGACGGGGGGGCCCCACTTC. Its protein is CASSIGTGGPHF. Complete variable domain (other parts from reference TRBV19 and TRBJ1-2): DGGITQSPKYLFRKEGQNVTLSCEQNLNHDAMYWYRQDPGQGLRLIYYSQIVNDFQKGDIAEGYSVSREKKESFPLTVTSAQKNPTAFYLCASSIGTGGPHFGSGTRLTVV.

CDR3 sequence reads: CASSLSMGALPYQPQHF. Here the CDR3 DNA reads TGTGCCAGCAGTTTATCGATGGGGGCTCTCCCCTATCAGCCCCAGCATTTT. The chain carries TRBV27 and TRBJ1-5, with D possibly being TRBD1 (6 bases). This CDR3 has 17 residues. Germline values: CDR1 MNHEY, CDR2 SMNVEV (reference sequence). Trimming pared 0 bases from V and 5 bases from J, leaving 17 bases between.

This chain links TRBV11-3 with TRBJ1-3; the D gene is possibly TRBD1 (5 bases). Germline loops: CDR1 SGHNT, CDR2 YENEEA. V lost 4 bases, J lost 2 bases, and 12 bases lay in between. The CDR3 length is 15 residues. CDR3 residues: CASSSRGEPGNTIYF. CDR3 sequence (DNA): TGTGCCAGCAGCTCCCGGGGGGAACCTGGAAACACCATATATTTT.